A single TCR beta chain is shown here with its context. What it binds is not known. Several immunoSEQ plates held equal portions of the genomic DNA taken from each subset. Assay used: immunoSEQ multiplex PCR; TCRdb lists only in-frame clones, some missing. The sample records about 1.1 million clones, about 80% being singletons. CD4+ cells were split into CD45RA+ naive and CD45RA-negative memory subsets. This CDR3 is 12 amino acids long. Trimming cost V 5 bases and J 9 bases, with 11 bases left between them. Germline loops: CDR1 SEHNR, CDR2 FQNEAQ (reference sequence). This record comes from a study of shared clonotypes between healthy human individuals. Whole-study findings and limits: The study generally estimated greater richness for naive than memory subsets. At large depth, rarefaction still showed sorted-subset sequencing to be incomplete.

Sequences were obtained from memory CD4+ T cells from PBMCs. The subset was: CD45RA-negative fraction. This chain links TRBV7-9 with TRBJ2-1, with D hard to call. This receptor was taken from a young man in good health. Some clones in this sample may be carry-over from other donors' samples. CDR3 sequence (DNA): TGTGCCAGCAGCCTCCCCGGGTTTGAGCAGTTCTTC. Its protein is CASSLPGFEQFF. Variable domain in full (rest from reference TRBV7-9 and TRBJ2-1): DTGVSQNPRHKITKRGQNVTFRCDPISEHNRLYWYRQTLGQGPEFLTYFQNEAQLEKSRLLSDRFSAERPKGSFSTLEIQRTEQGDSAMYLCASSLPGFEQFFGPGTRLTVL.